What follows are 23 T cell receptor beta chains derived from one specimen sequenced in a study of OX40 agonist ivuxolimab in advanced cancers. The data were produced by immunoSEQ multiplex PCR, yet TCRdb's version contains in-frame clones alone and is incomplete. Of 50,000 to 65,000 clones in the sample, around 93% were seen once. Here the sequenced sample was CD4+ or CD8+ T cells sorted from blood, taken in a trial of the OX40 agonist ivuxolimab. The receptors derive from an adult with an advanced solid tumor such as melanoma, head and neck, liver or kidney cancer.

CDR3 region: CASSPPGPEDQPQHF. The CDR3 bases are TGTGCCAGCTCACCCCCGGGACCAGAGGATCAGCCCCAGCATTTT. This chain links TRBV18 with TRBJ1-5; TRBD1 is a possible D gene (5 bases). The CDR3 runs to 15 residues. V dropped 3 bases and J dropped 5 bases, with 14 bases sitting between them. Per the germline V gene, CDR1 is KGHSH and CDR2 is LQKENI.

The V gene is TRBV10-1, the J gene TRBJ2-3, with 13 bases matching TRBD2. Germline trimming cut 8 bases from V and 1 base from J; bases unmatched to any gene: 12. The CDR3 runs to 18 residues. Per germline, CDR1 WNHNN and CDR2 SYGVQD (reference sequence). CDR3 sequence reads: CASGLRTSGGRRTDTQYF. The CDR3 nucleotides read TGCGCCAGCGGCCTCAGGACTAGCGGGGGTCGGCGCACAGATACGCAGTATTTT.

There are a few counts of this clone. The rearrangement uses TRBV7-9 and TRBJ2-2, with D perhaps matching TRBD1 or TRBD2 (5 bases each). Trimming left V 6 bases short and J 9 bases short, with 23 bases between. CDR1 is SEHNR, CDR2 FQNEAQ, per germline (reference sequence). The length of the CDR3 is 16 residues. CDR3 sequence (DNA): TGTGCCAGCAGAACCGGCCGGGACGGATTAACTCGGGAGCTGTTTTTT. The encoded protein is CASRTGRDGLTRELFF.

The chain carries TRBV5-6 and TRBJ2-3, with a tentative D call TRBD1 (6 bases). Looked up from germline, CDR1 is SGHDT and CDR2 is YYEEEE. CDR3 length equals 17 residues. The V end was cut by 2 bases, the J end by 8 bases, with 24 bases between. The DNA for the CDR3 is TGTGCCAGCAGCTTAATTACTACAGGGAGATCCGTGGCTACGCAGTATTTT. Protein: CASSLITTGRSVATQYF.

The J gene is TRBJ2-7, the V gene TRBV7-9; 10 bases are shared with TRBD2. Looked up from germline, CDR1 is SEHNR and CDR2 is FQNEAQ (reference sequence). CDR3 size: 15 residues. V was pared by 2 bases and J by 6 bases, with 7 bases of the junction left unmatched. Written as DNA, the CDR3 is TGTGCCAGCAGCTTACCCCCGAGCGGGGGGGTCGAGCAGTACTTC. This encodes CASSLPPSGGVEQYF.

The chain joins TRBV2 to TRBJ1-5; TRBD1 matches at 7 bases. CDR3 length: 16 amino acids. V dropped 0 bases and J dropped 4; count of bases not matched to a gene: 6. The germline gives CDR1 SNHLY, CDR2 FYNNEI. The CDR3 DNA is TGTGCCAGCAGTGAAGCGAGGGCAGGGGGAAATCAGCCCCAGCATTTT. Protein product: CASSEARAGGNQPQHF.

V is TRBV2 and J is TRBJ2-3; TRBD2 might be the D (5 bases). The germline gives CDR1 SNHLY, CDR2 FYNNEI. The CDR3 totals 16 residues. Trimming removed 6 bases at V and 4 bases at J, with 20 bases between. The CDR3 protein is CASRAVRGMGPDTQYF. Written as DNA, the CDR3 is TGTGCCAGCAGAGCCGTACGAGGGATGGGTCCAGATACGCAGTATTTT.

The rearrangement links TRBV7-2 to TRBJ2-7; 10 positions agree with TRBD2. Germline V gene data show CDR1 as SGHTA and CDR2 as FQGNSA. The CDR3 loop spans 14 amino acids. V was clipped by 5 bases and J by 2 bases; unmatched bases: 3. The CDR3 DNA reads TGTGCCAGCAGCCCCGGACTAGCGGCCTACGAGCAGTACTTC. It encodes CASSPGLAAYEQYF.

This chain's CDR3 is CATSRETGPNEKLFF. For the CDR3, the DNA is TGTGCCACCAGCAGGGAGACAGGTCCTAATGAAAAACTGTTTTTT. The chain is built from TRBV15 and TRBJ1-4; D may be TRBD1 (6 bases). CDR1 LNHNV and CDR2 YYDKDF come from the germline V gene (reference sequence). Trimming took 3 bases from V and 3 from J, leaving 11 bases between them. The CDR3 sequence is 15 residues long.

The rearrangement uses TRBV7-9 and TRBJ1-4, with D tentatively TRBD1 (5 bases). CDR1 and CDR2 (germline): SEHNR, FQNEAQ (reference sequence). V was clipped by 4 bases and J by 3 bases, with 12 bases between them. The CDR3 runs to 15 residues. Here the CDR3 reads CASSSQGSANEKLFF. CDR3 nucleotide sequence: TGTGCCAGCAGCTCTCAGGGCTCAGCTAATGAAAAACTGTTTTTT.

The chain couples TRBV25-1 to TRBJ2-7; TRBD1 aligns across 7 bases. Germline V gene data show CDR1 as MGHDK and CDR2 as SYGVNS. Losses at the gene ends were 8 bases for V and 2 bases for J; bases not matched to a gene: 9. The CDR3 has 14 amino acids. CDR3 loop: CASAIQGTAYEQYF. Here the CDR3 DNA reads TGTGCCAGCGCCATTCAGGGGACAGCCTACGAGCAGTACTTC.

The chain's CDR3 is CASSKSAGNYGYTF. The CDR3 DNA reads TGTGCCAGCAGCAAAAGTGCAGGGAACTATGGCTACACCTTC. The rearrangement uses TRBV21-1 and TRBJ1-2; the table's D call, TRBD1, was not checked against the DNA. TRBV21-1 is listed as a pseudogene. There are 14 residues in the CDR3.

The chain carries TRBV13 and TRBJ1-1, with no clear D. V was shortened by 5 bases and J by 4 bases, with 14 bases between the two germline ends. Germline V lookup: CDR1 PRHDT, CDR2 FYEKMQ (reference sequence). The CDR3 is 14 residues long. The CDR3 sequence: CASSPMTGITEAFF. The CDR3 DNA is TGTGCCAGCAGCCCCATGACGGGTATCACTGAAGCTTTCTTT.

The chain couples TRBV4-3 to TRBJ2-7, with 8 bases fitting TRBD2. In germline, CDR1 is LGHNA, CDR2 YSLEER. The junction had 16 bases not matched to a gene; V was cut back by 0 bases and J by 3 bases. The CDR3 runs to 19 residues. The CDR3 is CASSQDTPRGAMGYYEQYF. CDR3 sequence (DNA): TGCGCCAGCAGCCAAGATACACCGCGGGGGGCAATGGGTTACTACGAGCAGTACTTC.

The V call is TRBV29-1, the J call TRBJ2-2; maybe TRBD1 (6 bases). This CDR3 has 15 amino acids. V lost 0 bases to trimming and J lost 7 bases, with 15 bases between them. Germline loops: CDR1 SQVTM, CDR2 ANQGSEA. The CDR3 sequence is CSVEDPHRDGGELFF. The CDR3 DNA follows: TGCAGCGTTGAAGATCCGCACAGGGACGGCGGGGAGCTGTTTTTT.

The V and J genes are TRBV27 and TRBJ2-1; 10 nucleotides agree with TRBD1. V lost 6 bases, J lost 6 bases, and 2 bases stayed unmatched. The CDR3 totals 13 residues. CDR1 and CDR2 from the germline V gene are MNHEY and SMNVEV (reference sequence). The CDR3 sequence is CASSGTGANEQFF. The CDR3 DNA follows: TGTGCCAGCAGCGGGACAGGGGCCAATGAGCAGTTCTTC.

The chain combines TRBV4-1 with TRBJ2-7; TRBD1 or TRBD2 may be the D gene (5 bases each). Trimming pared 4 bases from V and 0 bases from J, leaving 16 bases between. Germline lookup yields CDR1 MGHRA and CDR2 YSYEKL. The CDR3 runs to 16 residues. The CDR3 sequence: CASSPHGASSSYEQYF. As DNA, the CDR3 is TGCGCCAGCAGCCCCCACGGGGCCTCGAGCTCCTACGAGCAGTACTTC.

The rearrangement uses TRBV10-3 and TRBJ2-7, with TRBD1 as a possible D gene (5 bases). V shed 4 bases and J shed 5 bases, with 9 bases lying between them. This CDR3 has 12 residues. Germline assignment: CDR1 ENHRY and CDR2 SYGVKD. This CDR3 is CAISAQGNEQYF. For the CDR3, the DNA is TGTGCCATCAGTGCGCAGGGAAACGAGCAGTACTTC.

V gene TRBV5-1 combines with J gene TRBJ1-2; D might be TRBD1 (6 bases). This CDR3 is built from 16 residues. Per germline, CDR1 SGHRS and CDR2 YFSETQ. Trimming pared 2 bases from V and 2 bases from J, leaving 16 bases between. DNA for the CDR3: TGCGCCAGCAGCTTTTGGACAGCAGGGACCAACTATGGCTACACCTTC. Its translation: CASSFWTAGTNYGYTF.

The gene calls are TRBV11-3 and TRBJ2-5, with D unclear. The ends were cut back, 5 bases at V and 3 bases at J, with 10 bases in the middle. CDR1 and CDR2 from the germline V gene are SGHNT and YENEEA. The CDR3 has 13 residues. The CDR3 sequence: CASSPRHEETQYF. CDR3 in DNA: TGTGCCAGCAGCCCCAGACATGAAGAGACCCAGTACTTC.

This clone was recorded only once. The CDR3 nucleotides are TGTGCCAGCAGCACCCATCGACAGGGTACGAACACCGGGGAGCTGTTTTTT. It translates to CASSTHRQGTNTGELFF. This chain links TRBV28 with TRBJ2-2; 7 positions match TRBD1. Germline-derived CDR1 and CDR2 are MDHEN and SYDVKM. The V gene end was trimmed by 6 bases and the J gene end by 0 bases; junction bases not matched to a gene: 10. There are 17 residues in the CDR3.

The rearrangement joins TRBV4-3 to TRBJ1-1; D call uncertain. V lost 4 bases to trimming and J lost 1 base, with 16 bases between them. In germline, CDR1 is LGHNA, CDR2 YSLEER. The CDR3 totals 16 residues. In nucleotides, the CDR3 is TGCGCCAGCAGCCTCCTTGTCGGAGGGCGGAACACTGAAGCTTTCTTT. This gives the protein CASSLLVGGRNTEAFF.

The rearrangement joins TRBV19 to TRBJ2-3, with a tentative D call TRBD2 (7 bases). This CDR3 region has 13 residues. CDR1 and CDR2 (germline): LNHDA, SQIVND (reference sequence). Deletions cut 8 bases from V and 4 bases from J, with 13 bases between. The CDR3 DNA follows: TGTGCCAGTGCGCGGGGGCGTCCAGATACGCAGTATTTT. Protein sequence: CASARGRPDTQYF.